Each of the 31 T cell receptor beta chains below was sequenced from the same sample in a study of shared clonotypes between healthy human individuals. Assay used: immunoSEQ multiplex PCR; TCRdb lists only in-frame clones, some missing. This sample yields under 2.5 million clones, of which around 93% are seen a single time; 0.37% belongs to the top ten. Sequencing input: naive CD4+ T cells from PBMCs. Subset indicated: CD45RA+ positively selected. These receptors all stem from a man between 18 and 29 years old in good health. Some clones in this sample may be carry-over from other donors' samples.

The chain recombines TRBV9 with TRBJ2-1; D is possibly TRBD1 or TRBD2 (6 bases each). Germline assignment: CDR1 SGDLS and CDR2 YYNGEE. With 2 bases removed from V and 4 bases from J, the gap between germline ends came to 13 bases. The CDR3 is made up of 15 amino acids. Here the CDR3 DNA reads TGTGCCAGCAGCGTGGAGGGGGGACATTACAATGAGCAGTTCTTC. It codes for CASSVEGGHYNEQFF.

The rearrangement uses TRBV6-5 and TRBJ2-7; D is unclear. Germline V CDR1 and CDR2: MNHEY, SVGAGI. The V and J ends lost 8 bases and 2 bases respectively, with 10 bases between them. This CDR3 has 12 residues. The CDR3 here is CASRVSTYEQYF. The CDR3 nucleotides are TGTGCCAGCCGTGTCAGTACCTACGAGCAGTACTTC.

The chain couples TRBV5-5 to TRBJ1-4; D remains unclear. The CDR3 has 14 amino acids. Germline CDR1 reads SGHKS; CDR2 reads YYEKEE (reference sequence). The ends were cut back, 4 bases at V and 8 bases at J, with 15 bases in the middle. CDR3 amino acids: CASSRSLDGEKLFF. The DNA for the CDR3 is TGTGCCAGCAGCCGCTCTTTGGACGGAGAAAAACTGTTTTTT.

The chain uses TRBV6-1 and TRBJ1-5; no definite D call. CDR3 length equals 15 residues. Trimming removed 5 bases at V and 2 bases at J, with 13 bases between. Germline CDR1 is MNHNS and CDR2 is SASEGT. CDR3 loop: CASSWVDGGNQPQHF. The DNA of the CDR3 is TGTGCCAGCAGTTGGGTGGACGGTGGCAATCAGCCCCAGCATTTT.

On this clone itself: Other DNA sequences in the same sample also yield this CDR3. CDR3 bases: TGTGCCAGCAGCGTAGTTGGAGCAAGCGATGAGCAGTTCTTC. It translates to CASSVVGASDEQFF. J is TRBJ2-1 and V is TRBV9, with D uncertain. Deletions cut 0 bases from V and 8 bases from J, with 12 bases between. This CDR3 has 14 residues. Per germline, CDR1 SGDLS and CDR2 YYNGEE.

The chain is built from TRBV11-2 and TRBJ2-7, with 9 nucleotides matching TRBD2. After removal of 3 bases from V and 2 bases from J, the junction contained 5 bases not matched to a gene. The germline CDR1 and CDR2 sequences are SGHAT and FQNNGV. The CDR3 is made up of 15 amino acids. The CDR3 is CASSLGLAMTYEQYF. The CDR3 nucleotides are TGTGCCAGCAGCTTGGGACTAGCAATGACCTACGAGCAGTACTTC.

The V call is TRBV7-3, the J call TRBJ2-2; D is undetermined. Germline-derived CDR1 and CDR2 are SGHTA and FQGTGA. V was clipped by 1 base and J by 8 bases, with 8 bases between them. This CDR3 comprises 13 residues. CDR3 protein: CASSLMGEGELFF. The CDR3, as DNA: TGTGCCAGCAGCTTAATGGGCGAAGGGGAGCTGTTTTTT.

The rearrangement joins TRBV19 to TRBJ1-2, with D possibly TRBD1 on 5 matching bases. V lost 2 bases to trimming and J lost 2 bases, with 9 bases between them. The CDR3 consists of 14 residues. The V gene's germline CDR1 is LNHDA and CDR2 SQIVND (reference sequence). CDR3 nucleotides: TGTGCCAGTAGTATAAAGGGGTGGAACTATGGCTACACCTTC. It translates to CASSIKGWNYGYTF.

The rearrangement uses TRBV2 and TRBJ2-7, with D perhaps assigned TRBD1 or TRBD2 (7 bases each). This CDR3 is built from 15 residues. Germline V lookup: CDR1 SNHLY, CDR2 FYNNEI. The V gene lost 1 base and the J gene lost 6 bases, with 16 bases spanning the gap. This chain's CDR3 is CASSEEAGGGLEQYF. The DNA of the CDR3 is TGTGCCAGCAGTGAAGAAGCAGGGGGGGGCCTCGAGCAGTACTTC.

V gene TRBV28 combines with J gene TRBJ1-1; D unresolved. The V end was cut by 3 bases, the J end by 5 bases, with 25 bases between. Germline loops: CDR1 MDHEN, CDR2 SYDVKM. CDR3 size: 18 residues. The CDR3 coding sequence is TGTGCCAGCAGTTTGGCGATTGGCCGCTATTACGAGAAGACTGAAGCTTTCTTT. It translates to CASSLAIGRYYEKTEAFF.

The CDR3: CSVFALSGNTIYF. As DNA, the CDR3 is TGCAGCGTTTTCGCTCTCTCTGGAAACACCATATATTTT. The rearrangement joins TRBV29-1 to TRBJ1-3; unclear D gene. The V gene's germline CDR1 is SQVTM and CDR2 ANQGSEA. V lost 5 bases, J lost 0 bases, and 8 bases lay in between. CDR3 length: 13 amino acids.

Note on this clone: Other DNA sequences in this sample translate to the same CDR3. This chain links TRBV6-5 with TRBJ1-5; D gene ambiguous. The V and J ends lost 0 bases and 0 bases respectively, with 6 bases between them. CDR1 and CDR2 from the germline V gene are MNHEY and SVGAGI. CDR3 size: 15 residues. DNA of the CDR3: TGTGCCAGCAGTTACTCTGGTAATAGCAATCAGCCCCAGCATTTT. Its translation is CASSYSGNSNQPQHF.

This chain uses TRBV10-3 with TRBJ2-2; D might be TRBD1 (6 bases). The ends were cut back, 3 bases at V and 6 bases at J, with 11 bases in the middle. The CDR3 consists of 14 residues. The germline V gene encodes CDR1 ENHRY and CDR2 SYGVKD. The CDR3 is CAISDNRAAGELFF. The DNA of the CDR3 is TGTGCCATCAGTGATAACAGGGCGGCCGGGGAGCTGTTTTTT.

The rearrangement uses TRBV7-7 and TRBJ2-7; tentative D call: TRBD1 (6 bases). Germline V gene lookup returns CDR1 SSHAT and CDR2 FNYEAQ (reference sequence). Trimming shortened V by 0 bases and J by 5 bases, and 11 bases separated the two germline ends. The CDR3 contains 14 residues. The CDR3 spells CASSLAVEGDEQYF. In DNA form, the CDR3 reads TGTGCCAGCAGCTTAGCAGTCGAGGGGGACGAGCAGTACTTC.

The V gene is TRBV6-5, the J gene TRBJ1-2; a possible D gene is TRBD1 (5 bases). Germline V gene sequence: CDR1 MNHEY, CDR2 SVGAGI. V was trimmed by 6 bases and J by 14 bases, leaving 16 bases between them. This CDR3 spans 11 amino acids. As DNA, the CDR3 is TGTGCCAGCAGGGGGGACCAGGCTTTTACCTTC. It codes for CASRGDQAFTF.

V is TRBV10-2 and J is TRBJ2-7, with 7 bases aligning to TRBD1. Germline trimming cut 6 bases from V and 2 bases from J; bases unmatched to any gene: 4. This CDR3 is built from 13 residues. Germline V gene data show CDR1 as WSHSY and CDR2 as SAAADI. CDR3 coding DNA: TGCGCCAGCAGAGGGACAGAGACCTACGAGCAGTACTTC. Protein: CASRGTETYEQYF.

The CDR3 nucleotides read TGTGCCAGTAGTACCGACAGGGTGTTCGATCAGCCCCAGCATTTT. Amino acids: CASSTDRVFDQPQHF. V gene TRBV19 combines with J gene TRBJ1-5; 7 positions match TRBD1. CDR1 and CDR2 from the germline V gene are LNHDA and SQIVND (reference sequence). The trim removed 4 bases at V and 5 bases at J, leaving 8 bases unmatched. The CDR3 extends over 15 amino acids.

The chain carries TRBV2 and TRBJ1-3; D unresolved. The CDR3 is 15 residues long. V was clipped by 5 bases and J by 0 bases, with 11 bases between them. Germline V gene lookup returns CDR1 SNHLY and CDR2 FYNNEI. DNA for the CDR3: TGTGCCAGCAGTTTACCCCGGCTCTCTGGAAACACCATATATTTT. Translation gives CASSLPRLSGNTIYF. The whole variable domain, remainder taken from reference TRBV2 and TRBJ1-3, is EPEVTQTPSHQVTQMGQEVILRCVPISNHLYFYWYRQILGQKVEFLVSFYNNEISEKSEIFDDQFSVERPDGSNFTLKIRSTKLEDSAMYFCASSLPRLSGNTIYFGEGSWLTVV.

The table lists this clone with a count of one. The chain recombines TRBV7-9 with TRBJ2-5; either TRBD1 or TRBD2 may fit D (5 bases each). From germline, CDR1 is SEHNR and CDR2 FQNEAQ (reference sequence). The germline V and J ends were trimmed by 5 bases and 5 bases, with 15 bases remaining between them. The CDR3 totals 14 residues. The CDR3 reads CASSTRGDVETQYF. As DNA, the CDR3 is TGTGCCAGCAGCACGCGTGGGGACGTGGAGACCCAGTACTTC.

V is TRBV4-2 and J is TRBJ1-4, with D maybe TRBD1 (6 bases). CDR1 LGHNA and CDR2 YNFKEQ come from the germline V gene. There are 19 residues in the CDR3. Trimming shortened V by 4 bases and J by 6 bases, and 27 bases separated the two germline ends. The CDR3 sequence: CASSPQRVGAASRDEKLFF. DNA of the CDR3: TGTGCCAGCAGCCCCCAACGTGTGGGGGCAGCAAGCAGGGATGAAAAACTGTTTTTT.

The V gene is TRBV6-5, the J gene TRBJ2-3; the D is unclear. The germline V gene has CDR1 MNHEY and CDR2 SVGAGI. Trimming removed 0 bases at V and 0 bases at J, with 10 bases between. The CDR3 totals 16 residues. CDR3 sequence: CASSYSPQPSTDTQYF. In nucleotides, the CDR3 is TGTGCCAGCAGTTACTCGCCCCAGCCTAGCACAGATACGCAGTATTTT.

This chain joins TRBV9 and TRBJ2-1, with D unclear. Germline CDR1 and CDR2: SGDLS and YYNGEE. This CDR3 contains 15 residues. The V end was cut by 0 bases, the J end by 2 bases, with 9 bases between. CDR3 DNA: TGTGCCAGCAGCGTAGCGTCTACTACCTACAATGAGCAGTTCTTC. Its translation is CASSVASTTYNEQFF.

The CDR3 is CASSKRTGAYIQYF. The CDR3, as DNA: TGTGCCAGTAGTAAACGGACAGGGGCGTACATTCAGTACTTC. This sequence joins TRBV19 and TRBJ2-4, with 9 bases aligning to TRBD1. Germline V CDR1 and CDR2: LNHDA, SQIVND (reference sequence). The CDR3 has 14 residues. Germline trimming cut 4 bases from V and 8 bases from J; bases unmatched to any gene: 6.

The chain uses TRBV27 and TRBJ1-5, with D perhaps TRBD1 (6 bases). CDR1 and CDR2 from the germline V gene are MNHEY and SMNVEV (reference sequence). The V gene lost 4 bases and the J gene lost 0 bases, with 16 bases spanning the gap. CDR3 length: 17 residues. The CDR3 nucleotides read TGTGCCAGCAGTTCCTCCGGACAGTTGTATAGCAATCAGCCCCAGCATTTT. Translating it yields CASSSSGQLYSNQPQHF.

The chain combines TRBV7-2 with TRBJ2-5, with TRBD2 identical over 9 bases. From germline, CDR1 is SGHTA and CDR2 FQGNSA. V lost 6 bases to trimming and J lost 5 bases; unmatched junction nucleotides: 16. This CDR3 spans 17 amino acids. The CDR3 sequence is CASSFRWGLAPGETQYF. CDR3 coding DNA: TGTGCCAGCAGTTTTCGTTGGGGACTAGCCCCAGGGGAGACCCAGTACTTC.

This chain uses TRBV5-1 with TRBJ1-1; D is perhaps TRBD1 (5 bases). The V and J ends lost 6 bases and 3 bases respectively, with 15 bases between them. This CDR3 contains 14 residues. Germline CDR1 is SGHRS and CDR2 is YFSETQ. CDR3 residues: CASTQGAGYTEAFF. The DNA of the CDR3 is TGCGCCAGCACCCAGGGCGCCGGTTACACTGAAGCTTTCTTT.

Notes on this clone: At one end, the junction sequence differs from germline, possibly due to a read error. Other DNA sequences in this sample translate to the same CDR3. This chain joins TRBV28 and TRBJ2-7; D unclear. Germline V gene data show CDR1 as MDHEN and CDR2 as SYDVKM. CDR3 length: 13 amino acids. CDR3 nucleotides: TGTGCCAGCAGTCCCCGTGACATAGACGAGCAGTATTTC. The encoded protein is CASSPRDIDEQYF. Full variable domain (rest looked up from reference TRBV28 and TRBJ2-7): DVKVTQSSRYLVKRTGEKVFLECVQDMDHENMFWYRQDPGLGLRLIYFSYDVKMKEKGDIPEGYSVSREKKERFSLILESASTNQTSMYLCASSPRDIDEQYFGPGTRLTVT.

This clone has a single count. This rearrangement joins TRBV20-1 to TRBJ2-1; no reliable D call. CDR1 DFQATT and CDR2 SNEGSKA come from the germline V gene (reference sequence). The CDR3 runs to 10 residues. The germline V and J ends were trimmed by 6 bases and 6 bases, with 6 bases remaining between them. CDR3 amino acids: CSAVLNEQFF. Here the CDR3 DNA reads TGCAGTGCGGTGCTCAATGAGCAGTTCTTC.

The chain links TRBV6-6 to TRBJ2-3; D could derive from TRBD1 or TRBD2 (7 bases each). Germline V CDR1 and CDR2: MNHNY, SVGAGI (reference sequence). This CDR3 has 16 amino acids. V was cut by 6 bases and J by 0 bases, with 16 bases left in between. Here the CDR3 DNA reads TGTGCCAGCAGGGCCTTGGGAGGGGGCAGCACAGATACGCAGTATTTT. Translating gives CASRALGGGSTDTQYF.

On this clone: Within the sample, other DNA sequences also encode this same CDR3. The chain couples TRBV6-5 to TRBJ1-2, with a weak D call TRBD1 (6 bases). The CDR3 length is 14 residues. The V gene lost 2 bases and the J gene lost 4 bases, with 11 bases spanning the gap. Germline-derived CDR1 and CDR2 are MNHEY and SVGAGI. CDR3 nucleotides: TGTGCCAGCAGTTACAGGGGGGGCGGCTATGGCTACACCTTC. Its translation is CASSYRGGGYGYTF.

This chain joins TRBV30 and TRBJ2-7; D remains unclear. This CDR3 region has 13 residues. Germline CDR1 reads GTSNPN; CDR2 reads SVGIG (reference sequence). Trimming took 2 bases from V and 5 from J, leaving 13 bases between them. The CDR3, as DNA: TGTGCCTGGAGTCCCTTTGTAAGGCACGAGCAGTACTTC. It is translated as CAWSPFVRHEQYF.